Listed below are T cell receptor beta chains from one sample, sequenced in a study of T cell changes during pregnancy in multiple sclerosis. The repertoire was sequenced with immunoSEQ multiplex PCR; TCRdb's copy has only in-frame clones and lacks some. The data show fewer than 70,000 clones, about 90% seen once. The input for sequencing was peripheral blood, taken in the second trimester of pregnancy. All receptors derive from a female donor in good health, enrolled as a control in a pregnancy study. CDR3s include the opening cysteine and the closing phenylalanine or tryptophan. A D gene is named only where the DNA matches it firmly. Not all rows give a size; the values are once, few, many and, for expanded clones, a class.

D	V	size	length	J	DNA	CDR3
NA	TRBV6-1	NA	15	TRBJ1-3	TGTGCCAGCAGTGCCCAGGCCCAGGGCGGAAACACCATATATTTT	CASSAQAQGGNTIYF
TRBD2	TRBV10-2	NA	15	TRBJ2-7	TGCGCCAGCAGGTCGGGGGGGGACGGCCTCTACGAGCAGTACTTC	CASRSGGDGLYEQYF
NA	TRBV6-5	NA	13	TRBJ1-3	TGTGCCAGCCGGTCCCACTCTGGAAACACCATATATTTT	CASRSHSGNTIYF
TRBD2	TRBV10-3	NA	14	TRBJ2-5	TGTGCCAGCCAGCGGGGGAGCGCACAAGAGACCCAGTACTTC	CASQRGSAQETQYF
TRBD2	TRBV28	NA	15	TRBJ2-1	TGTGCCAGCACTAGAGCGGGGAGCTCCTACAATGAGCAGTTCTTC	CASTRAGSSYNEQFF
TRBD2	TRBV28	NA	16	TRBJ2-1	TGTGCCAGCAGCAGTACGCGGGGGGGCCCGGTTAATGAGCAGTTCTTC	CASSSTRGGPVNEQFF
NA	TRBV19	few	15	TRBJ1-5	TGTGCCAGTAGTCCCCCCAGGGAGGGGCGTCAGCCCCAGCATTTT	CASSPPREGRQPQHF
NA	TRBV27	NA	15	TRBJ2-3	TGTGCCAGCAGTTCATGGACTACTAGCACAGATACGCAGTATTTT	CASSSWTTSTDTQYF
TRBD1	TRBV4-3	NA	17	TRBJ1-2	TGCGCCAGCAGCCAAGGGACAGGGGTACGCCTTAGGTATGGCTACACCTTC	CASSQGTGVRLRYGYTF
NA	TRBV30	NA	16	TRBJ1-2	TGTGCCTGGAATCTAGAGGACACCCGGCGAATTTATGGCTACACCTTC	CAWNLEDTRRIYGYTF
NA	TRBV4-3	NA	13	TRBJ1-5	TGCGCCAGCAGCCTCGGGGTGGATCAGCCCCAGCATTTT	CASSLGVDQPQHF
TRBD2	TRBV9	NA	15	TRBJ2-5	TGTGCCAGCAGCCAGGGGACTAGTAGCCCAGAGACCCAGTACTTC	CASSQGTSSPETQYF
TRBD2	TRBV4-1	once	18	TRBJ2-7	TGCGCCAGCAGCCAAGAATATTTCGCGGGGGAGGCGTACTACGAGCAGTACTTC	CASSQEYFAGEAYYEQYF
NA	TRBV5-6	NA	14	TRBJ1-2	TGTGCCAGCATCGAGGCGGCCCGCGTCTATGGCTACACCTTC	CASIEAARVYGYTF
TRBD1	TRBV10-3	few	14	TRBJ1-3	TGTGCCTCGACAGGGACCCTCTCTGGAAACACCATATATTTT	CASTGTLSGNTIYF
NA	TRBV11-2	NA	16	TRBJ1-3	TGTGCCAGCAGCACCCACCTCAGTCTCACTGGAAACACCATATATTTT	CASSTHLSLTGNTIYF
TRBD1	TRBV7-2	NA	15	TRBJ1-2	TGTGCCAGCAGCCTACGAATGGGACAGGTCATCGGCTACACCTTC	CASSLRMGQVIGYTF
NA	TRBV7-3	NA	14	TRBJ2-7	TGTGCCAGCAGCCCAGCCTTCGGGAGACCCGAGCAGTACTTC	CASSPAFGRPEQYF
NA	TRBV9	NA	14	TRBJ2-7	TGTGCCAGCAGCGTAGAGGACTCGGGCTACGAGCAGTACTTC	CASSVEDSGYEQYF
NA	TRBV7-6	NA	15	TRBJ2-5	TGTGCCAGCAGCTGGAGGGGACTCCCAAGAAGGACCCAGTACTTC	CASSWRGLPRRTQYF
TRBD2	TRBV12-5	NA	17	TRBJ2-2	TGTGCAAAATCCGGACTAGCGGGGGTGAAGTACACCGGGGAGCTGTTTTTT	CAKSGLAGVKYTGELFF
NA	TRBV6-4	NA	11	TRBJ2-2	TGTGCCAGCAGCGTAACCGGGGAGCTGTTTTTT	CASSVTGELFF
NA	TRBV30	NA	11	TRBJ2-3	TGTGCCTGGAGTGGAGGGGATACGCAGTATTTT	CAWSGGDTQYF
TRBD1	TRBV6-4	NA	14	TRBJ1-2	TGTGCCAGCAGCCCAAAGACAGGGGGCTATGGCTACACCTTC	CASSPKTGGYGYTF